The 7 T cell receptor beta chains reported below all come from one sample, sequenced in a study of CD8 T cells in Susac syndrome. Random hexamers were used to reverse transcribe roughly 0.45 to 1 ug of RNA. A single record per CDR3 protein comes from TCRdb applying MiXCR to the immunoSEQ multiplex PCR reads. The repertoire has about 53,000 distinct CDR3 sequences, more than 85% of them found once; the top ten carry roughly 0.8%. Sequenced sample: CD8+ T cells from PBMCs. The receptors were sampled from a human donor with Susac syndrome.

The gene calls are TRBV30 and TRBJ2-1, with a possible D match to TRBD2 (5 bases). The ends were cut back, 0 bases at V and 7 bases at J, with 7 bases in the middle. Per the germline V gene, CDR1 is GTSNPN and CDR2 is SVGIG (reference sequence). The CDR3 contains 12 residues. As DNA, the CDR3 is TGTGCCTGGAGTGTACGAGGGAATGAGCAGTTCTTC. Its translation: CAWSVRGNEQFF. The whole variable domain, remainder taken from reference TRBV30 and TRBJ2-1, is SQTIHQWPATLVQPVGSPLSLECTVEGTSNPNLYWYRQAAGRGLQLLFYSVGIGQISSEVPQNLSASRPQDRQFILSSKKLLLSDSGFYLCAWSVRGNEQFFGPGTRLTVL.

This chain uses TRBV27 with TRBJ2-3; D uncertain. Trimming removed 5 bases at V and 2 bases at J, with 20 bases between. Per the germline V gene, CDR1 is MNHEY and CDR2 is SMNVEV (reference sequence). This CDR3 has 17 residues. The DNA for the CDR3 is TGTGCCAGCAGTGCCTCCGAGACCATACGTCTCACAGATACGCAGTATTTT. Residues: CASSASETIRLTDTQYF.

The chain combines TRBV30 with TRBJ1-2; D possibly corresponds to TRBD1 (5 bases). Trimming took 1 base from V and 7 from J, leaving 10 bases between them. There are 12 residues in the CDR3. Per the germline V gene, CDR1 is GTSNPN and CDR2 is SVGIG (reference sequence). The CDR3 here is CAWSGPQGGYTF. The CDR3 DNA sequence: TGTGCCTGGAGTGGCCCTCAGGGTGGCTACACCTTC.

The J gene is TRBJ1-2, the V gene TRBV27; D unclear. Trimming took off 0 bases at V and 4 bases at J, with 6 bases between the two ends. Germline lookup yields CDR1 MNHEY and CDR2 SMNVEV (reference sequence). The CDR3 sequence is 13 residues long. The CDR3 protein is CASSLSKSYGYTF. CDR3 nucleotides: TGTGCCAGCAGTTTATCCAAGAGCTATGGCTACACCTTC.

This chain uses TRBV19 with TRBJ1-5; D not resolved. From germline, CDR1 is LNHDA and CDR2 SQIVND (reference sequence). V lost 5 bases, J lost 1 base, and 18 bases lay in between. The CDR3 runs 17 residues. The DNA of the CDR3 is TGTGCCAGTAGTGAATCCCTCAGGAGTAGGAGCAATCAGCCCCAGCATTTT. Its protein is CASSESLRSRSNQPQHF.

CDR3 nucleotides: TGTGCCAGCAGGGACGGGACGGTGTATGGCTACACCTTC. Translating gives CASRDGTVYGYTF. The chain has TRBV27 and TRBJ1-2; D is possibly TRBD1 (5 bases). The CDR3 runs 13 residues. The V and J ends lost 6 bases and 5 bases respectively, with 13 bases between them. Germline assignment: CDR1 MNHEY and CDR2 SMNVEV (reference sequence).

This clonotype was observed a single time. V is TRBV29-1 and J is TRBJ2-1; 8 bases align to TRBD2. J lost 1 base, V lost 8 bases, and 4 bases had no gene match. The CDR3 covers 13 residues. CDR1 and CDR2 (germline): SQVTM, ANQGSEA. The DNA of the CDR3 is TGCAGCAGTACTAGCGGTTCCTACAATGAGCAGTTCTTC. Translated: CSSTSGSYNEQFF.